One sample yielded the 2 T cell receptor beta chains listed below, sequenced in a study of OX40 agonist ivuxolimab in advanced cancers. Here immunoSEQ multiplex PCR was the method, and the copy in TCRdb shows in-frame clones only, minus some. The sample lists 70,000 to 90,000 clones, about 88% occurring once. The sample consisted of CD4+ or CD8+ T cells sorted from blood, taken in a trial of the OX40 agonist ivuxolimab. These receptors were taken from an adult with an advanced solid tumor such as melanoma, head and neck, liver or kidney cancer.

The chain combines TRBV6-1 with TRBJ1-1; tentatively, D is TRBD1 (6 bases). The germline V and J ends were trimmed by 4 bases and 6 bases, with 12 bases remaining between them. The CDR3 spans 13 residues. Looked up from germline, CDR1 is MNHNS and CDR2 is SASEGT. The CDR3 spells CASSVGTRPEAFF. The CDR3 bases are TGTGCCAGCAGTGTCGGGACAAGACCTGAAGCTTTCTTT.

V gene TRBV11-2 combines with J gene TRBJ2-5; D gene uncertain. Trimming took 5 bases from V and 2 from J, leaving 3 bases between them. The CDR3 sequence is 11 residues long. The germline gives CDR1 SGHAT, CDR2 FQNNGV. In DNA form, the CDR3 reads TGTGCCAGCAGCCTTCAAGAGACCCAGTACTTC. Translating it yields CASSLQETQYF.